The 28 T cell receptor beta chains below were found in one sample sequenced in a study of OX40 agonist ivuxolimab in advanced cancers. Profiled with immunoSEQ multiplex PCR; TCRdb holds only in-frame clones, not every one. The sample lists around 100,000 clones; approximately 94% were seen once. The source was CD4+ or CD8+ T cells sorted from blood, collected in a trial of the OX40 agonist ivuxolimab. Source of these receptors: an adult with an advanced solid tumor such as melanoma, head and neck, liver or kidney cancer.

The chain uses TRBV13 and TRBJ2-1; D is possibly TRBD2 (6 bases). The CDR3 extends over 14 amino acids. The germline V gene has CDR1 PRHDT and CDR2 FYEKMQ (reference sequence). The ends were cut back, 5 bases at V and 4 bases at J, with 12 bases in the middle. CDR3: CASSPGLEYNEQFF. The CDR3 region has the DNA TGTGCCAGCAGCCCGGGACTGGAGTACAATGAGCAGTTCTTC.

The DNA of the CDR3 is TGTGCCAGCAGCCCGACAGGGTGGGACTACACCTTC. Translating it yields CASSPTGWDYTF. The gene calls are TRBV5-6 and TRBJ1-2; TRBD1 agrees at 7 bases. After removal of 4 bases from V and 10 bases from J, the junction contained 7 bases not matched to a gene. CDR1 SGHDT and CDR2 YYEEEE come from the germline V gene. The CDR3 has 12 residues.

The CDR3 loop is CASTGIYTEAFF. The CDR3 coding sequence is TGTGCCAGCACAGGGATCTACACTGAAGCTTTCTTT. V and J are TRBV7-9 and TRBJ1-1; tentatively, D is TRBD1 (5 bases). Per the germline V gene, CDR1 is SEHNR and CDR2 is FQNEAQ (reference sequence). V dropped 7 bases and J dropped 3 bases, with 9 bases sitting between them. The CDR3 totals 12 residues.

The gene calls are TRBV19 and TRBJ1-5; 7 bases are a match to TRBD1. Losses at the gene ends were 7 bases for V and 7 bases for J; bases not matched to a gene: 4. The CDR3 has 12 residues. The V gene's germline CDR1 is LNHDA and CDR2 SQIVND (reference sequence). CDR3 nucleotide sequence: TGTGCCAGTACCCAGGGGGAACAGCCCCAGCATTTT. Amino acids: CASTQGEQPQHF.

V is TRBV13 and J is TRBJ1-4; D is unresolved. Trimming pared 5 bases from V and 2 bases from J, leaving 9 bases between. From germline, CDR1 is PRHDT and CDR2 FYEKMQ (reference sequence). This CDR3 has 14 amino acids. DNA for the CDR3: TGTGCCAGCAGCCCCCGGACGACTAATGAAAAACTGTTTTTT. Protein product: CASSPRTTNEKLFF.

This sequence joins TRBV5-5 and TRBJ2-3, with a tentative D call TRBD2 (6 bases). There are 17 residues in the CDR3. Germline CDR1 SGHKS, CDR2 YYEKEE (reference sequence). Trimming pared 1 base from V and 0 bases from J, leaving 15 bases between. Here the CDR3 reads CASSLLGGYGSTDTQYF. The CDR3 coding sequence is TGTGCCAGCAGCTTGTTGGGGGGATACGGGAGCACAGATACGCAGTATTTT. The full variable domain, in which reference TRBV5-5 and TRBJ2-3 provide the parts outside the CDR3, is DAGVTQSPTHLIKTRGQQVTLRCSPISGHKSVSWYQQVLGQGPQFIFQYYEKEERGRGNFPDRFSARQFPNYSSELNVNALLLGDSALYLCASSLLGGYGSTDTQYFGPGTRLTVL.

The chain combines TRBV18 with TRBJ2-7; D gene uncertain. Germline V gene sequence: CDR1 KGHSH, CDR2 LQKENI. The CDR3 contains 15 residues. V dropped 4 bases and J dropped 3 bases, with 16 bases sitting between them. The CDR3, as DNA: TGTGCCAGCTCACAGGTGCAGAGTGTAAACTACGAGCAGTACTTC. This gives the protein CASSQVQSVNYEQYF.

The J gene is TRBJ2-5, the V gene TRBV9; the match to TRBD2 covers 8 bases. This CDR3 spans 15 amino acids. Unmatched junction bases numbered 9, after V lost 3 bases and J lost 5 bases. Germline-derived CDR1 and CDR2 are SGDLS and YYNGEE. The CDR3 is CASSATGGPGETQYF. The DNA of the CDR3 is TGTGCCAGCAGCGCAACGGGGGGGCCAGGGGAGACCCAGTACTTC.

This clone appeared a few times. The chain joins TRBV6-5 to TRBJ1-3, with TRBD1 as a possible D gene (5 bases). Germline V CDR1 and CDR2: MNHEY, SVGAGI. The CDR3 consists of 14 residues. V lost 0 bases and J 4 bases, leaving 7 bases between the germline ends. DNA for the CDR3: TGTGCCAGCAGTTACTCGGGGGAAGGAAACACCATATATTTT. Its protein product is CASSYSGEGNTIYF.

V is TRBV7-2 and J is TRBJ2-1; D not certain. The CDR3 covers 13 residues. The germline CDR1 and CDR2 sequences are SGHTA and FQGNSA. V was trimmed by 5 bases and J by 10 bases, leaving 15 bases between them. The CDR3 sequence is CASSRVLATEQFF. CDR3 bases: TGTGCCAGCAGCCGAGTGTTGGCTACGGAGCAGTTCTTC.

The V and J genes are TRBV10-3 and TRBJ2-1; D perhaps matches TRBD1 (6 bases). V was trimmed by 6 bases and J by 5 bases, leaving 17 bases between them. The CDR3 has 15 amino acids. Germline CDR1 and CDR2: ENHRY and SYGVKD. In nucleotides, the CDR3 is TGTGCCATCAGACCAGGGGAAGAATGGGACAATGAGCAGTTCTTC. Its protein is CAIRPGEEWDNEQFF.

J is TRBJ2-2 and V is TRBV5-4; weak D call: TRBD2 (6 bases). The CDR3 extends over 16 amino acids. The V gene's germline CDR1 is SGHNT and CDR2 YYREEE (reference sequence). The V gene lost 3 bases and the J gene lost 3 bases, with 15 bases spanning the gap. CDR3 DNA: TGTGCCAGCAGCTCCCGGCATAGGGAGGACACCGGGGAGCTGTTTTTT. Translation: CASSSRHREDTGELFF.

This chain connects TRBV6-1 to TRBJ2-5; D call uncertain. Trimming left V 6 bases short and J 2 bases short, with 10 bases between. The CDR3 spans 13 residues. The germline V gene has CDR1 MNHNS and CDR2 SASEGT. The CDR3 coding sequence is TGTGCCAGCAGGGTAGTCAGTCAAGAGACCCAGTACTTC. It is translated as CASRVVSQETQYF.

The V gene is TRBV6-1, the J gene TRBJ1-4, with 9 bases fitting TRBD1. This CDR3 region has 18 residues. The V and J ends lost 4 bases and 4 bases, in that order; junction bases with no gene match: 13. The germline gives CDR1 MNHNS, CDR2 SASEGT. CDR3 region: CASSGSHWDRVNNEKLFF. The CDR3 region has the DNA TGTGCCAGCAGTGGTAGTCATTGGGACAGGGTCAATAATGAAAAACTGTTTTTT.

The rearrangement links TRBV9 to TRBJ2-6, with D perhaps TRBD1 (5 bases). The CDR3 is made up of 18 amino acids. Trimming took off 2 bases at V and 0 bases at J, with 15 bases between the two ends. CDR1 and CDR2 (germline): SGDLS, YYNGEE. CDR3 region: CASSVEVTASSGANVLTF. As DNA, the CDR3 is TGTGCCAGCAGCGTTGAGGTGACAGCGAGCTCTGGGGCCAACGTCCTGACTTTC.

The J gene is TRBJ1-2, the V gene TRBV7-8; possibly TRBD1 for D (5 bases). The CDR3 spans 14 residues. Germline CDR1 reads SGHVS; CDR2 reads FQNEAQ. V lost 1 base and J lost 5, with 11 bases in between. CDR3 DNA: TGTGCCAGCAGCTTAGGGGGGGATGGGTATGGCTACACCTTC. This codes for CASSLGGDGYGYTF.

In the case of this clone: In the same sample, other DNA sequences code for this CDR3. The chain links TRBV7-3 to TRBJ2-2; unclear D gene. This CDR3 is 12 amino acids long. Germline V CDR1 and CDR2: SGHTA, FQGTGA. Trimming pared 2 bases from V and 5 bases from J, leaving 3 bases between. CDR3 nucleotide sequence: TGTGCCAGCAGCTTAGGGACCGGGGAGCTGTTTTTT. This encodes CASSLGTGELFF.

The rearrangement uses TRBV4-1 and TRBJ2-7; possibly TRBD2 for D (6 bases). Trimming left V 2 bases short and J 5 bases short, with 10 bases between. This CDR3 comprises 13 residues. The germline V gene has CDR1 MGHRA and CDR2 YSYEKL. CDR3 residues: CASSQSGGDEQYF. CDR3 DNA: TGCGCCAGCAGCCAATCAGGAGGGGACGAGCAGTACTTC.

This clone occurred once. The chain carries TRBV4-3 and TRBJ1-3, with 9 bases lining up with TRBD1. The CDR3 is 22 amino acids. V trimming: 0 bases; J trimming: 1 base; junction bases outside the gene matches: 19. Germline lookup yields CDR1 LGHNA and CDR2 YSLEER. CDR3 region: CASSQDRGVGTGKIWSGNTIYF. The CDR3 nucleotides read TGCGCCAGCAGCCAAGATAGGGGGGTGGGGACAGGGAAGATTTGGTCTGGAAACACCATATATTTT.

The chain carries TRBV28 and TRBJ1-5, with 7 positions matching TRBD1. The CDR3 runs to 14 residues. The trim removed 6 bases at V and 3 bases at J, leaving 5 bases unmatched. Germline V gene sequence: CDR1 MDHEN, CDR2 SYDVKM. The CDR3 coding sequence is TGTGCCAGCAGCCGCGACAGGGTCAATCAGCCCCAGCATTTT. This codes for CASSRDRVNQPQHF. Drawing the rest from reference TRBV28 and TRBJ1-5, the complete variable domain is DVKVTQSSRYLVKRTGEKVFLECVQDMDHENMFWYRQDPGLGLRLIYFSYDVKMKEKGDIPEGYSVSREKKERFSLILESASTNQTSMYLCASSRDRVNQPQHFGDGTRLSIL.

This clone was seen only once. The rearrangement links TRBV4-1 to TRBJ2-1, with no clear D. The CDR3 is 11 residues long. Germline loops: CDR1 MGHRA, CDR2 YSYEKL. V lost 2 bases to trimming and J lost 5 bases, with 1 base between them. The CDR3 nucleotides are TGCGCCAGCAGCCAACACAATGAGCAGTTCTTC. Protein: CASSQHNEQFF.

Note on this clone: No conserved phenylalanine or tryptophan ends this CDR3, so it is likely a read error. The rearrangement joins TRBV6-8 to TRBJ1-5; TRBD1 is a possible D gene (5 bases). In germline, CDR1 is MNHGY, CDR2 SAAAGT. This CDR3 comprises 18 residues. V was shortened by 2 bases and J by 1 base, with 18 bases between the two germline ends. The CDR3 DNA is TGTGCCAGCAGTTACCGGCAGGGAGGTTCGGCAAGCAATCAGCCCCAGCATCTT. Translation: CASSYRQGGSASNQPQHL.

In its sample, this clone was seen once. This chain's CDR3 is CASSWGAYNEQFF. The CDR3 coding sequence is TGCGCCAGCAGCTGGGGAGCATACAATGAGCAGTTCTTC. The chain couples TRBV10-1 to TRBJ2-1; a weak D match, TRBD2 (5 bases). V gave up 6 bases and J gave up 4 bases, with 10 bases separating them. The CDR3 totals 13 residues. Germline V gene lookup returns CDR1 WNHNN and CDR2 SYGVQD (reference sequence).

V and J are TRBV7-7 and TRBJ2-5; the match to TRBD2 covers 7 bases. CDR1 SSHAT and CDR2 FNYEAQ come from the germline V gene (reference sequence). V shed 4 bases and J 3 bases; nucleotides not matched to a gene: 11. There are 16 residues in the CDR3. CDR3 residues: CASSSGPTSPKETQYF. In DNA, the CDR3 is TGTGCCAGCAGCTCAGGACCGACTAGCCCGAAAGAGACCCAGTACTTC. Full variable domain (missing parts from reference TRBV7-7 and TRBJ2-5): GAGVSQSPRYKVTKRGQDVTLRCDPISSHATLYWYQQALGQGPEFLTYFNYEAQPDKSGLPSDRFSAERPEGSISTLTIQRTEQRDSAMYRCASSSGPTSPKETQYFGPGTRLLVL.

This clone was picked up one time. The chain employs TRBV11-2 and TRBJ2-1, with no clear D. V was pared by 4 bases and J by 7 bases, with 14 bases between. There are 14 residues in the CDR3. The germline V gene has CDR1 SGHAT and CDR2 FQNNGV. For the CDR3, the DNA is TGTGCCAGCAGCTCCTACATGACTTGGAATGAGCAGTTCTTC. Protein: CASSSYMTWNEQFF.

V is TRBV7-6 and J is TRBJ2-2; 8 bases fit TRBD2. The CDR3 is 14 residues long. Per the germline V gene, CDR1 is SGHVS and CDR2 is FNYEAQ. After removal of 11 bases from V and 5 bases from J, the junction contained 10 bases not matched to a gene. DNA of the CDR3: TGTGCCTCCGGGGGGGCGCGAGGGACCGGGGAGCTGTTTTTT. This sequence encodes CASGGARGTGELFF.

The V call is TRBV4-3, the J call TRBJ2-7; TRBD1 matches 10 bases. Losses at the gene ends were 3 bases for V and 7 bases for J; bases not matched to a gene: 21. This CDR3 comprises 19 residues. CDR1 and CDR2 from the germline V gene are LGHNA and YSLEER. The CDR3 DNA reads as TGCGCCAGCAGCCACCACGCCGGGACAGGGGACCCAACAAAGTTTGAGCAGTACTTC. Its protein product is CASSHHAGTGDPTKFEQYF.

The V gene is TRBV27, the J gene TRBJ2-1; D gene uncertain. Trimming removed 6 bases from V and 3 bases from J, with 6 bases in between. The CDR3 is 12 residues long. Germline CDR1 is MNHEY and CDR2 is SMNVEV (reference sequence). The CDR3 DNA reads as TGTGCCAGCAGATCCCTCTACAATGAGCAGTTCTTC. As protein: CASRSLYNEQFF.